The TCR beta chain described here comes from a study of T cell repertoires in cytomegalovirus infection. Findings of the study overall: Carriers of CMV and the relevant HLA type were discriminated by public TCR beta frequency.

With respect to this clonotype: Its target is not known.

Germline CDR1 reads MNHNS; CDR2 reads SASEGT. After removal of 0 bases from V and 0 bases from J, the junction contained 11 bases not matched to a gene. There are 19 residues in the CDR3. TCRdb called the reads again in MiXCR, with one record for every CDR3 protein. The table shows about 490,000 distinct CDR3 sequences, with 11% occurring only once. The sample consisted of PBMCs. The TCR sequence derives from a human donor in good health (CMV status not recorded). Some clones in this sample may be carry-over from other donors' samples. This rearrangement joins TRBV6-1 to TRBJ1-1; 9 nucleotides align to TRBD1. In DNA, the CDR3 is TGTGCCAGCAGTGAAGCGGGGACAGGGTTGGTAGGAATGAACACTGAAGCTTTCTTT. Amino acids: CASSEAGTGLVGMNTEAFF.